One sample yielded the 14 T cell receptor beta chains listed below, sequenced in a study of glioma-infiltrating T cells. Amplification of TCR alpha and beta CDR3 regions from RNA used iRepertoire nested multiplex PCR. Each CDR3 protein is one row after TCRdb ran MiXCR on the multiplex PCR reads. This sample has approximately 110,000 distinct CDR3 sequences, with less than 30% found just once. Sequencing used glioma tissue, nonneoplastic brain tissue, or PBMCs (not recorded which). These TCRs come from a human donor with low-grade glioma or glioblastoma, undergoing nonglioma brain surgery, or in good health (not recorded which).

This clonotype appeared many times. This CDR3 reads CAISESPGMAEAFF. The CDR3 DNA follows: TGTGCCATCAGTGAGTCGCCGGGGATGGCTGAAGCTTTCTTT. V is TRBV10-3 and J is TRBJ1-1; no reliable D call. V lost 0 bases and J 6 bases, leaving 11 bases between the germline ends. This CDR3 has 14 residues. Germline-derived CDR1 and CDR2 are ENHRY and SYGVKD.

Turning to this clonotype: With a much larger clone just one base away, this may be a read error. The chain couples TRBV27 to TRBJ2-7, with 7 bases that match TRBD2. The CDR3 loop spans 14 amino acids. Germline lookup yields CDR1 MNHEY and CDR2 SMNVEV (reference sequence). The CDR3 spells CSSSWGGDSYEQYF. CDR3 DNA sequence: TGTTCCAGCAGCTGGGGGGGTGACTCCTACGAGCAGTACTTC.

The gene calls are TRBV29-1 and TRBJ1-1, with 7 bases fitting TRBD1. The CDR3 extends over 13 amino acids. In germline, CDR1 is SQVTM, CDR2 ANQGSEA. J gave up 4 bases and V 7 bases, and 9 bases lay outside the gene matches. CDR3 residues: CSAILYRGTEAFF. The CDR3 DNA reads TGCAGCGCTATTCTCTACAGGGGCACTGAAGCTTTCTTT.

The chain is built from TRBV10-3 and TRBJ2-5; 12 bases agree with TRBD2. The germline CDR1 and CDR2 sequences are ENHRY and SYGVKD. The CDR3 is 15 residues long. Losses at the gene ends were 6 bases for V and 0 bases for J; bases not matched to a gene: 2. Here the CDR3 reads CAISRTSGDQETQYF. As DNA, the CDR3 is TGTGCCATCAGCCGGACTAGCGGGGACCAAGAGACCCAGTACTTC.

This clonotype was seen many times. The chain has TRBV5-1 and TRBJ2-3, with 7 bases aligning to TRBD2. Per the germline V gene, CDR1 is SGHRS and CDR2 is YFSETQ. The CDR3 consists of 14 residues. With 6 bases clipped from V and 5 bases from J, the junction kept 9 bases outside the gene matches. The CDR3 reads CASTVGLGKDTQYF. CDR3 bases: TGCGCCAGCACCGTCGGACTAGGTAAAGATACGCAGTATTTT.

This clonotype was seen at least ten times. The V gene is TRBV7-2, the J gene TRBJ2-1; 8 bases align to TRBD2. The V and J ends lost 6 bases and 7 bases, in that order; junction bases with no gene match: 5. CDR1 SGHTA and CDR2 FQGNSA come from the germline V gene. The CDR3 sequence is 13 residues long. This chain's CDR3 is CASRRGGVNEQFF. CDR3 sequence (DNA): TGTGCCAGCAGACGGGGGGGCGTAAATGAGCAGTTCTTC.

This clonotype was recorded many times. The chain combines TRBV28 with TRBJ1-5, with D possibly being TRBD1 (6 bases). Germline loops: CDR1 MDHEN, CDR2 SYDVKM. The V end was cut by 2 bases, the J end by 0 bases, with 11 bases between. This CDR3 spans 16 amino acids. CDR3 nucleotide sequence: TGTGCCAGCAGTTTAAAAAGGGGGAATAGCAATCAGCCCCAGCATTTT. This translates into CASSLKRGNSNQPQHF.

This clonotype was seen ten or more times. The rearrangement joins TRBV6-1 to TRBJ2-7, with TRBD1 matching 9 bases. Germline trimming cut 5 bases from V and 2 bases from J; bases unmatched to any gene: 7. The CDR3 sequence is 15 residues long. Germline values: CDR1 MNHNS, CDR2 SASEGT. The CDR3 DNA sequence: TGTGCCAGCAGTTCAGGACAGGGGCTAACCTACGAGCAGTACTTC. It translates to CASSSGQGLTYEQYF.

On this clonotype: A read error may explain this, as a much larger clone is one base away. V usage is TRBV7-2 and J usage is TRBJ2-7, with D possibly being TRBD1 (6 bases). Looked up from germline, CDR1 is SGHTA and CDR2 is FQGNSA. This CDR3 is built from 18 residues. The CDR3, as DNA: TGTGCCGGCAGCTCCCCAGGGGTTTCGCTCTATACGGTTTACGAGCAGTACTTC. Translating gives CAGSSPGVSLYTVYEQYF.

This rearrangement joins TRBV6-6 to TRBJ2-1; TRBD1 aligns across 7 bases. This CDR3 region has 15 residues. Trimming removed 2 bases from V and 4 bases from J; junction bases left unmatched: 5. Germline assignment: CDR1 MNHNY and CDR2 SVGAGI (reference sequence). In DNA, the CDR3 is TGTGCCAGCAGTTACAAGACAGGGACATACAATGAGCAGTTCTTC. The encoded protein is CASSYKTGTYNEQFF.

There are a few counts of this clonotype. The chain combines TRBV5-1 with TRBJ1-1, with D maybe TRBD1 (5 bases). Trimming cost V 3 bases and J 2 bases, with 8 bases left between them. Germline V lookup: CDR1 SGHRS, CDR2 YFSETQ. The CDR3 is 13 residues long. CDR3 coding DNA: TGCGCCAGCAGCTGGGGGATTAACACTGAAGCTTTCTTT. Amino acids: CASSWGINTEAFF.

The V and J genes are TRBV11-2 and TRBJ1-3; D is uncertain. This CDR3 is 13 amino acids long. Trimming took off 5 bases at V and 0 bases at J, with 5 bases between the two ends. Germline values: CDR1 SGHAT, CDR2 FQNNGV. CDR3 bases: TGTGCCAGCAGCCGGTGCTCTGGAAACACCATATATTTT. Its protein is CASSRCSGNTIYF. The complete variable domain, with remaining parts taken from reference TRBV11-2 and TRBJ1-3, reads EAGVAQSPRYKIIEKRQSVAFWCNPISGHATLYWYQQILGQGPKLLIQFQNNGVVDDSQLPKDRFSAERLKGVDSTLKIQPAKLEDSAVYLCASSRCSGNTIYFGEGSWLTVV.

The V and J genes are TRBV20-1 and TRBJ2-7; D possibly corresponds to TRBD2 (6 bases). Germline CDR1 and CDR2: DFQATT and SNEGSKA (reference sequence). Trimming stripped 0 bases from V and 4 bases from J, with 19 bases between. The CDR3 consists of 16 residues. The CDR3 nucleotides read TGCAGTGCTAGAGATCGGAGGCTAGGAGGGTTGTACGAGCAGTACTTC. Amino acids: CSARDRRLGGLYEQYF.

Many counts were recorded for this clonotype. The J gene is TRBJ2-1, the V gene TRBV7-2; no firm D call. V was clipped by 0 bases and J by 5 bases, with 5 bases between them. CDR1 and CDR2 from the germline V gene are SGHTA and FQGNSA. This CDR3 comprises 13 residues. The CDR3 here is CASSLAPNNEQFF. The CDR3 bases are TGTGCCAGCAGCTTAGCGCCTAACAATGAGCAGTTCTTC.